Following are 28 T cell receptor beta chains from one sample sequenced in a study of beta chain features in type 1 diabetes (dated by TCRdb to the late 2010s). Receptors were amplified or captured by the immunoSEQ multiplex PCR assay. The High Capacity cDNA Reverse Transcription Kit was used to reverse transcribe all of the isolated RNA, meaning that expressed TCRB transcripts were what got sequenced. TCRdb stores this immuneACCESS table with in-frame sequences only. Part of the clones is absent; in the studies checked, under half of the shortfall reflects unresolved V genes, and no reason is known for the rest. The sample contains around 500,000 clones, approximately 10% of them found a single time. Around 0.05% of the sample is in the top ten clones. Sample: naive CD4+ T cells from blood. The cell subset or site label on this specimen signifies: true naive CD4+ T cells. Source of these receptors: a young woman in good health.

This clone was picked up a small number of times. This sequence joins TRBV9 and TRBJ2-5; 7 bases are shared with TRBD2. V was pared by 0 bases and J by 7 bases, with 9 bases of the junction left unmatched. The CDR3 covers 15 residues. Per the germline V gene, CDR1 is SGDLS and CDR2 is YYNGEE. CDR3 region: CASSVALAEGLTQYF. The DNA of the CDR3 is TGTGCCAGCAGCGTAGCGCTAGCGGAGGGCCTGACCCAGTACTTC.

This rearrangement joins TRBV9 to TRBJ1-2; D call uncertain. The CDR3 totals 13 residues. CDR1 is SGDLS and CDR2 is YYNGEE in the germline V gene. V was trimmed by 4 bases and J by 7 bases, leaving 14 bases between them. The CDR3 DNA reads TGTGCCAGCAGCCCTATTTCCCTGGGTGGCTACACCTTC. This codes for CASSPISLGGYTF.

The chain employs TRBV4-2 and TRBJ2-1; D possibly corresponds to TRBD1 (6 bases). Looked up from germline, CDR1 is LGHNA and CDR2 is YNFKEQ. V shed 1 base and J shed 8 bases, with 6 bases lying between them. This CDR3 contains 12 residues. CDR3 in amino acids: CASSQGGHEQFF. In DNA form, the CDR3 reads TGTGCCAGCAGCCAAGGGGGGCATGAGCAGTTCTTC.

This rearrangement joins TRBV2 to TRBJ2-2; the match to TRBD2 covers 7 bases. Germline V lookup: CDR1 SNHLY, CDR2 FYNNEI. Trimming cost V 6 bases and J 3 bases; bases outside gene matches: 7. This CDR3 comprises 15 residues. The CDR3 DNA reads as TGTGCCAGCAGGGTAGCTAGCGGTTACACCGGGGAGCTGTTTTTT. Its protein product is CASRVASGYTGELFF.

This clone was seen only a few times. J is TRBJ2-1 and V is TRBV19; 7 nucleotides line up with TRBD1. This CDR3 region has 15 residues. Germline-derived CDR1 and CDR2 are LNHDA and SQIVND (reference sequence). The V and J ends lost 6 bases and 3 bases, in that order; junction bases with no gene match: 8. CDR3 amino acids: CASSPDRRYYNEQFF. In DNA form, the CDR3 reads TGTGCCAGTAGCCCGGACAGGCGGTACTACAATGAGCAGTTCTTC.

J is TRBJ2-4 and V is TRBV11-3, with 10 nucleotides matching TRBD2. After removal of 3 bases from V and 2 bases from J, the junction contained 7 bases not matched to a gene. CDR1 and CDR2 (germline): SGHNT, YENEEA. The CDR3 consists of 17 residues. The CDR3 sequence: CASSLGGLAATKNIQYF. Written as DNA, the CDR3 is TGTGCCAGCAGCTTGGGAGGACTAGCGGCAACCAAAAACATTCAGTACTTC. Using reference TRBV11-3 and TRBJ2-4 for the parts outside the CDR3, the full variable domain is EAGVVQSPRYKIIEKKQPVAFWCNPISGHNTLYWYLQNLGQGPELLIRYENEEAVDDSQLPKDRFSAERLKGVDSTLKIQPAELGDSAVYLCASSLGGLAATKNIQYFGAGTRLSVL.

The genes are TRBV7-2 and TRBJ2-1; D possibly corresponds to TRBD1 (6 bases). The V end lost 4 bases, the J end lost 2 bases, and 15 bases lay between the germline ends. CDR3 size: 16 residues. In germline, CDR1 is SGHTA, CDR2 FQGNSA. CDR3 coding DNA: TGTGCCAGCAGCTCAGTCACAGGGTCCCCCTACAATGAGCAGTTCTTC. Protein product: CASSSVTGSPYNEQFF.

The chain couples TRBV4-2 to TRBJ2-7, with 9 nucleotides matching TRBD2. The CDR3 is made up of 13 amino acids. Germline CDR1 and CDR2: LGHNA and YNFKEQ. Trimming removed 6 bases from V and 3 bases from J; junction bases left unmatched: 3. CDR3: CASRYSGSYEQYF. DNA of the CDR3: TGTGCCAGCAGGTATAGCGGGAGCTACGAGCAGTACTTC.

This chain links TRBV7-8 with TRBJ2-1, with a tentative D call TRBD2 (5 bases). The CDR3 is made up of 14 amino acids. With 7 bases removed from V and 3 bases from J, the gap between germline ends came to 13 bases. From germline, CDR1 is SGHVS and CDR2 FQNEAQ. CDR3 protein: CASKTRGGYNEQFF. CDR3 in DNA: TGTGCCAGCAAGACTCGAGGAGGCTACAATGAGCAGTTCTTC.

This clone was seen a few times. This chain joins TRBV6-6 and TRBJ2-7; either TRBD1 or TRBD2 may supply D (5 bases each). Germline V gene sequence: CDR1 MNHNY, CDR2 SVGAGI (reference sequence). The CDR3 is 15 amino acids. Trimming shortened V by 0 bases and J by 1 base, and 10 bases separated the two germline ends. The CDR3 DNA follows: TGTGCCAGCAGTTACTCGACGGGACCGTCCTACGAGCAGTACTTC. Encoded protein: CASSYSTGPSYEQYF.

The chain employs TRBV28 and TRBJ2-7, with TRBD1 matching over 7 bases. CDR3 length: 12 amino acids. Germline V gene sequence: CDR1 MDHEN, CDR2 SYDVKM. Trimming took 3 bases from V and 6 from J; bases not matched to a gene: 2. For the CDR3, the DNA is TGTGCCAGCAGTTTGTACAGGGGCGAGCAGTACTTC. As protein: CASSLYRGEQYF.

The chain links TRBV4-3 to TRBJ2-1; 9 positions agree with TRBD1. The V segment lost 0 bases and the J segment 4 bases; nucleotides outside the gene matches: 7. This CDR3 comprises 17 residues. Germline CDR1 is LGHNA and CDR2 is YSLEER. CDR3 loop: CASSQDLTGTGYNEQFF. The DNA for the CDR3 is TGCGCCAGCAGCCAAGACCTCACCGGGACAGGGTACAATGAGCAGTTCTTC.

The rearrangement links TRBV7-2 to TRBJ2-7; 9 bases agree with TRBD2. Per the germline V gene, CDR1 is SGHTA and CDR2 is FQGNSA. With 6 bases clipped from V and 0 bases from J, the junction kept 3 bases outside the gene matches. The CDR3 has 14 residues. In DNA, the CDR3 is TGTGCCAGCAGGATTAGCGGGAGCTCCTACGAGCAGTACTTC. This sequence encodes CASRISGSSYEQYF.

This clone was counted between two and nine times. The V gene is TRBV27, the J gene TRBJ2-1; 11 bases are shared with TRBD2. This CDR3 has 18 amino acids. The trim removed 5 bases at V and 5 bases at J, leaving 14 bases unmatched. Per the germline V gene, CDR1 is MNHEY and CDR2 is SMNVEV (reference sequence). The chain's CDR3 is CASSPPPLGLAAHNEQFF. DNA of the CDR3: TGTGCCAGCAGTCCGCCCCCCCTGGGACTAGCGGCCCACAATGAGCAGTTCTTC.

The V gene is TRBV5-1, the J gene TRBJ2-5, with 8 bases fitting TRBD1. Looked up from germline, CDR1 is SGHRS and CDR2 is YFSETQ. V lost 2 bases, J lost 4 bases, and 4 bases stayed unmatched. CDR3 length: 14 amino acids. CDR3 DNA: TGCGCCAGCAGCTTATCAGGACAGGGAGAGACCCAGTACTTC. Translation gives CASSLSGQGETQYF.

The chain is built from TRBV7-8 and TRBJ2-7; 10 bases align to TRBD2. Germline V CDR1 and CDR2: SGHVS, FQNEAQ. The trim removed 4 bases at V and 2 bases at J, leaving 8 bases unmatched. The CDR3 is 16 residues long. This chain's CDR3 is CASSSLAGGSPYEQYF. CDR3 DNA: TGTGCCAGCAGCTCTTTAGCGGGAGGAAGCCCCTACGAGCAGTACTTC.

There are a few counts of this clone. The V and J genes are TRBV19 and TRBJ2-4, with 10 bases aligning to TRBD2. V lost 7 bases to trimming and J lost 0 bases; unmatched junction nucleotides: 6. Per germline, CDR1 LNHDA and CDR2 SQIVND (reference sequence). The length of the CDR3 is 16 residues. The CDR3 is CASISRLAGAKNIQYF. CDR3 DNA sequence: TGTGCCAGTATATCCCGACTAGCGGGAGCCAAAAACATTCAGTACTTC.

CDR3 DNA: TGTGCCAGCAGTTATTCAGGGTCCAAAAACATTCAGTACTTC. This encodes CASSYSGSKNIQYF. V and J are TRBV6-5 and TRBJ2-4; D perhaps matches TRBD1 (5 bases). Looked up from germline, CDR1 is MNHEY and CDR2 is SVGAGI. The CDR3 extends over 14 amino acids. V was shortened by 3 bases and J by 2 bases, with 8 bases between the two germline ends.

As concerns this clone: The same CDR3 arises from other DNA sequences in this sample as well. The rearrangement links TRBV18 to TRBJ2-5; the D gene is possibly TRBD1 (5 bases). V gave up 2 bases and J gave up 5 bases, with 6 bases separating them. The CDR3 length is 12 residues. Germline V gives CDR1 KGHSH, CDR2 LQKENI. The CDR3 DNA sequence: TGTGCCAGCTCACCAAACAGGGAGACCCAGTACTTC. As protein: CASSPNRETQYF.

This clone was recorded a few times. The CDR3 spells CSVPHPGGLDEQYF. For the CDR3, the DNA is TGCAGCGTCCCACACCCTGGGGGGTTAGACGAGCAGTACTTC. This rearrangement joins TRBV29-1 to TRBJ2-7, with D perhaps matching TRBD2 (6 bases). Looked up from germline, CDR1 is SQVTM and CDR2 is ANQGSEA. The CDR3 is made up of 14 amino acids. V was shortened by 6 bases and J by 5 bases, with 20 bases between the two germline ends.

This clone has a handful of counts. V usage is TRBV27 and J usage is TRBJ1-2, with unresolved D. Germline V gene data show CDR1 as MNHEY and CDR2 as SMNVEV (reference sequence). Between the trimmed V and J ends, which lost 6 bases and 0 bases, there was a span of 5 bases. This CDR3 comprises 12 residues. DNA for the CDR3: TGTGCCAGCAGGAGGGCTAACTATGGCTACACCTTC. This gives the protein CASRRANYGYTF.

DNA for the CDR3: TGTGCCAGCAGCCAATGGGGCAGGGTAGGCGAGCAGTACTTC. The encoded protein is CASSQWGRVGEQYF. The chain is built from TRBV16 and TRBJ2-7; the D gene is possibly TRBD1 (5 bases). This CDR3 has 14 residues. Germline lookup yields CDR1 KGHSY and CDR2 FQNENV. Trimming pared 1 base from V and 6 bases from J, leaving 13 bases between. The full variable domain, with the rest looked up from reference TRBV16 and TRBJ2-7, is GEEVAQTPKHLVRGEGQKAKLYCAPIKGHSYVFWYQQVLKNEFKFLISFQNENVFDETGMPKERFSAKCLPNSPCSLEIQATKLEDSAVYFCASSQWGRVGEQYFGPGTRLTVT.

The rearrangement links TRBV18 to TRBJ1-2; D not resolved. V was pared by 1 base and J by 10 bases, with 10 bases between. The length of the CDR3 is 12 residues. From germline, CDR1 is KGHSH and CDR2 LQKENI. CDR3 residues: CASSPLAGDYTF. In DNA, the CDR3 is TGTGCCAGCTCACCACTGGCGGGTGACTACACCTTC.

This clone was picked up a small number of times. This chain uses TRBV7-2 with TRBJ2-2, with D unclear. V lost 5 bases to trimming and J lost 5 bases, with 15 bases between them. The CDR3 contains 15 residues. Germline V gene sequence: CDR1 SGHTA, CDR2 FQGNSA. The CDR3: CASSTASTETGELFF. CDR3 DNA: TGTGCCAGCAGCACCGCGTCTACCGAAACCGGGGAGCTGTTTTTT.

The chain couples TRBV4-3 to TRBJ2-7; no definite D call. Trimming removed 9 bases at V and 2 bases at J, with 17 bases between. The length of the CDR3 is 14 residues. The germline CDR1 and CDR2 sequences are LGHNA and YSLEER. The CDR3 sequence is CASQKVGMTYEQYF. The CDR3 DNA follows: TGCGCCAGTCAAAAGGTCGGAATGACCTACGAGCAGTACTTC.

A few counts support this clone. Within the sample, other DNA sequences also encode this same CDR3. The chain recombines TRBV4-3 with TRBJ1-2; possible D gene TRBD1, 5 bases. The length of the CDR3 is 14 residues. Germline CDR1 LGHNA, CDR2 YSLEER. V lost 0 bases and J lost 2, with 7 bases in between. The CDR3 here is CASSQDRGNYGYTF. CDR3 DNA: TGCGCCAGCAGCCAAGATCGGGGCAACTATGGCTACACCTTC.

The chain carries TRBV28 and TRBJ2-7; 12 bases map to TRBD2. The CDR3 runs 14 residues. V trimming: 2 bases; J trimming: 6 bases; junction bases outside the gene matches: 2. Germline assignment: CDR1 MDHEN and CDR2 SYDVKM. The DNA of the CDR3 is TGTGCCAGCAGTTTAGGACTAGCGGGGATCGAGCAGTACGTC. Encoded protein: CASSLGLAGIEQYV.

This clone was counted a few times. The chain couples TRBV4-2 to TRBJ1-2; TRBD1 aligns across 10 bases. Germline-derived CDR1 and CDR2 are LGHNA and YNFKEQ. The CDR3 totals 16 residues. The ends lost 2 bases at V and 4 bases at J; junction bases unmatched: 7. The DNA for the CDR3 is TGTGCCAGCAGCCAACGACAGGGGGCAACCTCCTATGGCTACACCTTC. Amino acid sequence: CASSQRQGATSYGYTF.